Below, 24 T cell receptor beta chains from the same sample are listed, as sequenced in a study of blood T cell repertoires in COVID-19. The repertoire was sequenced with immunoSEQ multiplex PCR; TCRdb's copy has only in-frame clones and lacks some. The table records around 260,000 clones, around 89% of them present only once. The source material was peripheral blood. Receptor source: a man in his sixties who had recovered from COVID-19.

The chain combines TRBV5-1 with TRBJ2-7; a weak D match, TRBD1 (6 bases). Germline V gives CDR1 SGHRS, CDR2 YFSETQ. There are 11 residues in the CDR3. V dropped 6 bases and J dropped 6 bases, with 10 bases sitting between them. For the CDR3, the DNA is TGCGCCAGCACAGGGGAAGGCGAGCAGTACTTC. As protein: CASTGEGEQYF. The variable domain in full, with the rest retrieved from reference TRBV5-1 and TRBJ2-7, is KAGVTQTPRYLIKTRGQQVTLSCSPISGHRSVSWYQQTPGQGLQFLFEYFSETQRNKGNFPGRFSGRQFSNSRSEMNVSTLELGDSALYLCASTGEGEQYFGPGTRLTVT.

The J gene is TRBJ2-7, the V gene TRBV20-1, with D maybe TRBD2 (5 bases). Trimming stripped 6 bases from V and 3 bases from J, with 9 bases between. Germline V gene data show CDR1 as DFQATT and CDR2 as SNEGSKA (reference sequence). The CDR3 is 11 residues long. CDR3 in DNA: TGCAGTGCGAAAACTAGCTACGAGCAGTACTTC. This encodes CSAKTSYEQYF.

CDR3 protein: CASSFARLRLAQPQHF. CDR3 DNA sequence: TGTGCCAGCAGCTTCGCACGGCTCAGACTGGCTCAGCCCCAGCATTTT. This chain connects TRBV6-2 or TRBV6-3 to TRBJ1-5, with D uncertain. The CDR3 consists of 16 residues. V was shortened by 6 bases and J by 6 bases, with 21 bases between the two germline ends. Germline CDR1 is MNHEY and CDR2 is SVGEGT.

The chain recombines TRBV3-1 (or the pseudogene TRBV3-2) with TRBJ2-7, with D perhaps matching TRBD2 (6 bases). V lost 2 bases to trimming and J lost 5 bases, with 13 bases between them. The CDR3 sequence is 14 residues long. Germline CDR1 is LGHDT and CDR2 is YNNKEL (reference sequence). This chain's CDR3 is CASSQQGGSDEQYF. DNA for the CDR3: TGTGCCAGCAGCCAACAGGGAGGTTCGGACGAGCAGTACTTC.

The rearrangement uses TRBV9 and TRBJ1-6, with TRBD1 matching 8 bases. The CDR3 length is 15 residues. The germline gives CDR1 SGDLS, CDR2 YYNGEE. Unmatched junction bases numbered 5, after V lost 0 bases and J lost 9 bases. The CDR3 loop is CASSVDGQGSSPLHF. CDR3 DNA: TGTGCCAGCAGCGTAGACGGACAGGGAAGTTCACCCCTCCACTTT.

V is TRBV4-1 and J is TRBJ1-1; D unresolved. The CDR3 contains 16 residues. The V gene's germline CDR1 is MGHRA and CDR2 YSYEKL. With 0 bases removed from V and 2 bases from J, the gap between germline ends came to 13 bases. The CDR3 here is CASSQEGKAGNTEAFF. CDR3 DNA: TGCGCCAGCAGCCAAGAAGGAAAGGCAGGTAACACTGAAGCTTTCTTT.

The V gene is TRBV5-1, the J gene TRBJ2-3; D possibly corresponds to TRBD2 (6 bases). Germline CDR1 reads SGHRS; CDR2 reads YFSETQ. The CDR3 spans 14 residues. Trimming removed 4 bases at V and 2 bases at J, with 11 bases between. Here the CDR3 reads CASSQGDFTDTQYF. The CDR3 DNA reads TGCGCCAGCAGCCAAGGGGACTTCACAGATACGCAGTATTTT. Based on the CDR3 plus reference TRBV5-1 and TRBJ2-3, the full variable domain is KAGVTQTPRYLIKTRGQQVTLSCSPISGHRSVSWYQQTPGQGLQFLFEYFSETQRNKGNFPGRFSGRQFSNSRSEMNVSTLELGDSALYLCASSQGDFTDTQYFGPGTRLTVL.

The genes are TRBV27 and TRBJ2-5; perhaps TRBD1 as D (5 bases). Germline values: CDR1 MNHEY, CDR2 SMNVEV (reference sequence). The CDR3 totals 14 residues. Trimming removed 6 bases at V and 1 base at J, with 12 bases between. The CDR3: CASRPRQGQETQYF. For the CDR3, the DNA is TGTGCCAGCAGGCCTAGGCAGGGCCAAGAGACCCAGTACTTC.

The chain employs TRBV9 and TRBJ2-7, with D perhaps matching TRBD2 (6 bases). V lost 5 bases to trimming and J lost 4 bases, with 13 bases between them. The CDR3 totals 13 residues. Germline V lookup: CDR1 SGDLS, CDR2 YYNGEE. The CDR3 bases are TGTGCCAGCAGTGGCGGGGATAGGTACGAGCAGTACTTC. This encodes CASSGGDRYEQYF.

The rearrangement links TRBV15 to TRBJ2-7, with D possibly TRBD1 on 5 matching bases. The CDR3 length is 15 residues. The ends were cut back, 2 bases at V and 1 base at J, with 12 bases in the middle. CDR1 is LNHNV, CDR2 YYDKDF, per germline (reference sequence). Here the CDR3 reads CATSRRPGQSYEQYF. DNA of the CDR3: TGTGCCACCAGCAGAAGGCCAGGACAATCCTACGAGCAGTACTTC.

V and J are TRBV6-5 and TRBJ2-6, with a possible D match to TRBD2 (7 bases). This CDR3 region has 16 residues. With 2 bases removed from V and 0 bases from J, the gap between germline ends came to 8 bases. Per germline, CDR1 MNHEY and CDR2 SVGAGI. Written as DNA, the CDR3 is TGTGCCAGCAGTTACGGGGGGGCCTCTGGGGCCAACGTCCTGACTTTC. Protein product: CASSYGGASGANVLTF.

The chain couples TRBV12-5 to TRBJ1-5; D unresolved. With 6 bases removed from V and 0 bases from J, the gap between germline ends came to 6 bases. CDR1 is LGHNT and CDR2 is FRNRAP in the germline V gene. The CDR3 length is 13 residues. The CDR3: CASGPYSNQPQHF. CDR3 nucleotide sequence: TGTGCTAGTGGCCCGTATAGCAATCAGCCCCAGCATTTT.

CDR3 residues: CASSQDRGQLYGYTF. The CDR3 nucleotides read TGCGCCAGCAGCCAAGATAGGGGACAGCTCTATGGCTACACCTTC. The V and J genes are TRBV4-1 and TRBJ1-2, with TRBD1 matching 7 bases. V lost 0 bases, J lost 4 bases, and 5 bases stayed unmatched. Germline V gene data show CDR1 as MGHRA and CDR2 as YSYEKL. CDR3 length: 15 residues.

In its sample, this clone was seen a few times. The chain uses TRBV5-1 and TRBJ1-4; 10 nucleotides align to TRBD1. The junction had 5 bases not matched to a gene; V was cut back by 1 base and J by 8 bases. The CDR3 has 15 residues. The germline V gene encodes CDR1 SGHRS and CDR2 YFSETQ. CDR3 sequence reads: CASSLTGTGVEKLFF. The DNA of the CDR3 is TGCGCCAGCAGCTTGACCGGGACAGGGGTCGAAAAACTGTTTTTT.

The genes are TRBV3-1 (or the pseudogene TRBV3-2) and TRBJ1-6; TRBD1 is a possible D gene (5 bases). Germline V gene sequence: CDR1 LGHDT, CDR2 YNNKEL (reference sequence). The CDR3 runs to 13 residues. Deletions cut 1 base from V and 9 bases from J, with 7 bases between. DNA for the CDR3: TGTGCCAGCAGCCAAGTCCAGGGTTCACCCCTCCACTTT. Its translation is CASSQVQGSPLHF.

The CDR3 DNA sequence: TGTGCCAGCAGCCCCCAGGGACAGGGAGTTGAAGCTTTCTTT. Its protein is CASSPQGQGVEAFF. This chain links TRBV25-1 with TRBJ1-1, with 9 bases that match TRBD1. V trimming: 6 bases; J trimming: 7 bases; junction bases outside the gene matches: 9. The CDR3 covers 14 residues. CDR1 is MGHDK and CDR2 is SYGVNS in the germline V gene.

The gene calls are TRBV6-5 and TRBJ2-5, with 9 bases matching TRBD1. Germline V lookup: CDR1 MNHEY, CDR2 SVGAGI. V gave up 2 bases and J gave up 5 bases; unmatched junction bases: 6. The CDR3 contains 15 residues. CDR3: CASSYGTGKGETQYF. The CDR3 DNA reads as TGTGCCAGCAGTTACGGGACAGGGAAGGGGGAGACCCAGTACTTC.

The rearrangement joins TRBV19 to TRBJ2-1; the match to TRBD2 covers 7 bases. Germline lookup yields CDR1 LNHDA and CDR2 SQIVND (reference sequence). The CDR3 has 16 amino acids. The junction had 8 bases not matched to a gene; V was cut back by 1 base and J by 5 bases. Written as DNA, the CDR3 is TGTGCCAGTAGTATAGGCCTCGGCGGGGGAAACAATGAGCAGTTCTTC. Protein product: CASSIGLGGGNNEQFF.

The chain links TRBV2 to TRBJ1-6; D not certain. The CDR3 length is 13 residues. V shed 11 bases and J shed 7 bases, with 15 bases lying between them. CDR1 is SNHLY, CDR2 FYNNEI, per germline. The CDR3 DNA is TGTGCCTGCCACAGACAAAGGAATTCACCCCTCCACTTT. Protein sequence: CACHRQRNSPLHF.

This sequence joins TRBV5-1 and TRBJ2-7, with D possibly TRBD2 on 6 matching bases. Germline V gives CDR1 SGHRS, CDR2 YFSETQ. The length of the CDR3 is 14 residues. V lost 4 bases to trimming and J lost 3 bases, with 14 bases between them. CDR3 sequence (DNA): TGCGCCAGCAGCGGAGGGACGGTGGACTACGAGCAGTACTTC. Protein sequence: CASSGGTVDYEQYF.

The chain combines TRBV30 with TRBJ2-7; perhaps TRBD2 as D (5 bases). From germline, CDR1 is GTSNPN and CDR2 SVGIG (reference sequence). The V and J ends lost 6 bases and 6 bases respectively, with 15 bases between them. The CDR3 runs to 12 residues. The CDR3: CACLAPSGEQYF. The DNA for the CDR3 is TGTGCCTGTCTCGCTCCAAGCGGCGAGCAGTACTTC.

This sequence joins TRBV19 and TRBJ1-3; D ambiguous. V lost 2 bases to trimming and J lost 0 bases, with 11 bases between them. From germline, CDR1 is LNHDA and CDR2 SQIVND (reference sequence). CDR3 length: 16 residues. CDR3 sequence (DNA): TGTGCCAGTAGTATAATTCTGGCACGCTCTGGAAACACCATATATTTT. It encodes CASSIILARSGNTIYF.

The V gene is TRBV19, the J gene TRBJ1-6; 8 nucleotides match TRBD1. Germline V CDR1 and CDR2: LNHDA, SQIVND (reference sequence). V shed 6 bases and J 8 bases; nucleotides not matched to a gene: 12. The CDR3 has 16 amino acids. This chain's CDR3 is CASRKPGGLGDSPLHF. CDR3 coding DNA: TGTGCCAGTAGAAAACCAGGGGGCCTCGGGGATTCACCCCTCCACTTT.

The chain recombines TRBV10-2 with TRBJ1-1, with a tentative D call TRBD1 (5 bases). Germline CDR1 reads WSHSY; CDR2 reads SAAADI. The CDR3 is 13 residues long. Trimming removed 3 bases at V and 4 bases at J, with 9 bases between. CDR3 sequence: CASSDGGSTEAFF. The CDR3 DNA is TGCGCCAGCAGTGATGGGGGGAGCACTGAAGCTTTCTTT.